By share, the clone carrying this TCR beta chain counts as large (0.1 to 1%). The sample belongs to a study of patients and donors after allogeneic stem cell transplantation. MiXCR, applied by TCRdb to the RT-PCR reads, yields one record per CDR3 protein. Of 650 to 800 distinct CDR3 sequences in the sample, approximately 1.8% were seen once. The sequencing sample was made of blood, either unsorted or a sorted T cell fraction (not recorded which). The TCR comes from a human donor who was either an allogeneic HSCT recipient or a stem cell or donor lymphocyte infusion donor (not recorded which). It is not recorded whose cells these are; they may come from a transplant donor.

The CDR3 region is CASSYSSGDYEQYF. The CDR3 region has the DNA TGTGCCAGCAGTTATTCCAGCGGGGACTACGAGCAGTACTTC. The V gene is TRBV6-5, the J gene TRBJ2-7; 7 nucleotides line up with TRBD2. From germline, CDR1 is MNHEY and CDR2 SVGAGI. V lost 3 bases, J lost 3 bases, and 5 bases stayed unmatched. The length of the CDR3 is 14 residues.